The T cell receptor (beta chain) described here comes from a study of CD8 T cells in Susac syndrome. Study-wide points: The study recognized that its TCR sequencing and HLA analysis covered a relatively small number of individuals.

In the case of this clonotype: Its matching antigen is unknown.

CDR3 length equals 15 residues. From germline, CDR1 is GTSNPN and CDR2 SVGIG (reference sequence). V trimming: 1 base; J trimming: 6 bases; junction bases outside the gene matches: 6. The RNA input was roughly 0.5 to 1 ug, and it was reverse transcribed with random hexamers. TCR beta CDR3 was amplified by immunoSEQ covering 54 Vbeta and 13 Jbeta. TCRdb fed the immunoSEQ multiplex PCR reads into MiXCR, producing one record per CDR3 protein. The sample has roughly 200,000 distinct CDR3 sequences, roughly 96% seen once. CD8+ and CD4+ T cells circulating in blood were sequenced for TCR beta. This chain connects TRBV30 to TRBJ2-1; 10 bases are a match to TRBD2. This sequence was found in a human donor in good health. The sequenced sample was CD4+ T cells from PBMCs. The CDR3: CAWSALRTSGNEQFF. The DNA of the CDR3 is TGTGCCTGGAGTGCCCTCAGGACTAGCGGCAATGAGCAGTTCTTC.